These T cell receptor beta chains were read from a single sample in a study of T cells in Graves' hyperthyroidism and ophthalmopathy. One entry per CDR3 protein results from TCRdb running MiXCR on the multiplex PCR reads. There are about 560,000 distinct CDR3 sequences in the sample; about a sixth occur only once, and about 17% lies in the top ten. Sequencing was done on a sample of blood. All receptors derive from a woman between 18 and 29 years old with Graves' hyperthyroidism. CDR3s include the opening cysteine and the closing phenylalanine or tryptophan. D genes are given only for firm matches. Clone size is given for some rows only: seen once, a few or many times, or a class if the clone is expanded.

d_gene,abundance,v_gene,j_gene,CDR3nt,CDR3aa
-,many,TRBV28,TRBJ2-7,TGTGCCAGCAGTTTATCCCCTGGGGGGAGCGAGCAGTACTTC,CASSLSPGGSEQYF
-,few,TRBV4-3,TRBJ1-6,TGCGCCAGCAGCCAGTTAAGTAATAATTCACCCCTCCACTTT,CASSQLSNNSPLHF
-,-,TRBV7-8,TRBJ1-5,TGTGCCAGCAGCTTAGCGCAAGGCCAAGTGCCCCAGCATTTT,CASSLAQGQVPQHF
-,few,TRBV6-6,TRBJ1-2,TGTGCCAGCAGTTACTCCCAGGGATCGAGCTATGGCTACACCTTC,CASSYSQGSSYGYTF
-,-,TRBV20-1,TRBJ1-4,TGCAGTGCTCCTTCCCGGGACGGTAATGAAAAACTGTTTTTT,CSAPSRDGNEKLFF
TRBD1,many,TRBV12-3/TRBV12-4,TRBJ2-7,TGTGCCAGCACCAAGGGGGCCCAAATACGCTACGAGCAGTACTTC,CASTKGAQIRYEQYF
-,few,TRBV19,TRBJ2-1,TGTGCCAGTAGTATTATGAGAGTGGCCCTTAATGAGCAGTTCTTC,CASSIMRVALNEQFF
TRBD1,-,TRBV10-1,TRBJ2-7,TGCGCCAGCAGTGGACAGGGGTCCACCTACGAGCAGTACTTC,CASSGQGSTYEQYF
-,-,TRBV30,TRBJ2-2,TGTGCCTGGACAAGAACCGTTCCTAACACCGGGGAGCTGTTTTTT,CAWTRTVPNTGELFF
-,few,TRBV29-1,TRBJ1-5,TGCAGCGTCGCATTCCACGGAGGGAACAATCAGCCCCAGCATTTT,CSVAFHGGNNQPQHF
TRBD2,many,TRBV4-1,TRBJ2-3,TGCGCCAGCAGCCAAGCCGGACTAGGGGTAGATACGCAGTATTTT,CASSQAGLGVDTQYF
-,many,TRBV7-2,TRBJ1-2,TGTGCCAGCAGCCCGATGACAGGAACGATCTTCCACACCTTC,CASSPMTGTIFHTF
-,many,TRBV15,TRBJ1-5,TGTGCCACCAGCGAGAGGGGCAGTAATCAGCCCCAGCATTTT,CATSERGSNQPQHF
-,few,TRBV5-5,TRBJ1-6,TGTGCCAGCAGCTTACAGGTCCAATATAATTCACCCCTCCACTTT,CASSLQVQYNSPLHF
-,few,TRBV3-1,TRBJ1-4,TGTGCCAGCAGCCAACCTCCCGGGGAGGGTGAAAAACTGTTTTTT,CASSQPPGEGEKLFF
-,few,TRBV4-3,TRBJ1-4,TGCGCCAGCAGCACACAGGGAGATAATGAAAAACTGTTTTTT,CASSTQGDNEKLFF
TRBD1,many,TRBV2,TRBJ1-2,TGTGCCAGCGGCCGGGACAGCTACCTTGGCTACACCTTC,CASGRDSYLGYTF
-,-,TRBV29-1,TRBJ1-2,TGCAGCGTTGATCCCCGTCGGAATGGCTACACCTTC,CSVDPRRNGYTF
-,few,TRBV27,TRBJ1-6,TGTGCCAGCAGTTTTGGCAGCTCCTATAATTCACCCCTCCACTTT,CASSFGSSYNSPLHF
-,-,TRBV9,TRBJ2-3,TGTGCCAGCAGCCTACATATTTCCGCAGATACGCAGTATTTT,CASSLHISADTQYF
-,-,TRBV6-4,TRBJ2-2,TGTGCCAGCAGTGGGACTAACACCGGGGAGCTGTTTTTT,CASSGTNTGELFF
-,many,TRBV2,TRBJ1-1,TGTGCCAGCAGCGAACGTGGGGACAACACTGAAGCTTTCTTT,CASSERGDNTEAFF